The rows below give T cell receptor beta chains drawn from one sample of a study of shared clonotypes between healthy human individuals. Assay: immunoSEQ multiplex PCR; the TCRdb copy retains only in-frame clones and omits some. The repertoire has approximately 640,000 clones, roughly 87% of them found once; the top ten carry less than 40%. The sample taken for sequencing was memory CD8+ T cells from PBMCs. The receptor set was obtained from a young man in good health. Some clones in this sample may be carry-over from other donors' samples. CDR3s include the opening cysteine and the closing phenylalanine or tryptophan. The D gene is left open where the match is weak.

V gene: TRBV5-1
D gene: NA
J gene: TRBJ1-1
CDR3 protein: CASSLAWAQGDTEAFF

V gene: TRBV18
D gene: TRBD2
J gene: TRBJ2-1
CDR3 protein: CASSPETSGSFSYNEQFF

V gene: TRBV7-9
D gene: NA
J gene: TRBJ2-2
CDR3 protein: CASSAPRGFGGELFF

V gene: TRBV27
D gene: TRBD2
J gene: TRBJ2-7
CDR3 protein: CASSLLAGNGEQYF

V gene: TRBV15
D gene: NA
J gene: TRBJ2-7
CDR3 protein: CATSRGISETSYEQYF

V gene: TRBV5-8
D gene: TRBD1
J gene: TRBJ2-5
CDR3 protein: CASSFWDRSRETQYF

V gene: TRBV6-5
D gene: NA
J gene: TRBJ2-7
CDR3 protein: CASSYSAGPNYEQYF

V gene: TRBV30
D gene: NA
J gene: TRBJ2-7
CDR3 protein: CAWSPARLSQQYF

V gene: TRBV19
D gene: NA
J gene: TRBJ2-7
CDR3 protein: CASSKLLRDVAYDEQYF

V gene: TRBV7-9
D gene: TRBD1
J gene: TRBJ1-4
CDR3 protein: CASSLGTGGDNEKLFF

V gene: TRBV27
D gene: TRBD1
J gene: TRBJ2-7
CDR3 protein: CASSWGQSYEQYF

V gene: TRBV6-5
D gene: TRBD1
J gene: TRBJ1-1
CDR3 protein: CASSMGQGGTEAFF

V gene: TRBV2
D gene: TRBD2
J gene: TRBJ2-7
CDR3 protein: CASRTGLAGRVLEQYF

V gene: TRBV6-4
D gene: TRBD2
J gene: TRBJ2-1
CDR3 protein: CASSPFSGRYYNEQFF

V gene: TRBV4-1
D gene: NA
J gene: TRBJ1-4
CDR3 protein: CASSQDYTPRVFF

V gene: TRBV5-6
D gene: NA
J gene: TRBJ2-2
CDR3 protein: CASSLSPWDTGELFF

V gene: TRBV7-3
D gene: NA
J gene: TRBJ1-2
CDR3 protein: CASSPSPATNYGYTF

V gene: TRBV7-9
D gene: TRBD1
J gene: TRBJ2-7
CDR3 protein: CASSGDRVYEQYF

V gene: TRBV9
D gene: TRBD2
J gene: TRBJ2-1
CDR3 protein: CASSVGAGVNEQFF

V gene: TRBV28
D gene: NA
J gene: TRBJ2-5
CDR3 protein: CASSFHEMKWRAQYF